This T cell receptor beta chain was identified in a study of blood T cell repertoires in COVID-19. CDR1 MDHEN and CDR2 SYDVKM come from the germline V gene. V was clipped by 6 bases and J by 10 bases; unmatched bases: 8. This CDR3 is 14 amino acids long. Data came from immunoSEQ multiplex PCR; TCRdb stores just in-frame clones and leaves some out. The table lists fewer than 450,000 clones, about 90% of them singletons. Sequenced material: PBMCs or T cells enriched from blood (not recorded which). The TCR originated in a man younger than 35 who had recovered from COVID-19. The chain uses TRBV28 and TRBJ2-1, with 11 bases that match TRBD1. In nucleotides, the CDR3 is TGTGCCAGCAGACCCTCCGGGACAGGGGGAGAGCAGTTCTTC. Translation gives CASRPSGTGGEQFF.